The clone carrying this TCR beta chain came up many times. What it binds is unknown. This CDR3 contains 15 residues. V shed 6 bases and J 1 base; nucleotides not matched to a gene: 7. This specimen comes from a study of T cell repertoires in cytomegalovirus infection. Study-wide points: CMV carriers having the relevant HLA were flagged by cumulative public TCR beta family frequency. There were HLA-C-restricted CMV-specific TCR beta clonotypes dominating the ex vivo response.

MiXCR, applied by TCRdb to the reads, yields one record per CDR3 protein. The table has about 890,000 distinct CDR3 sequences, more than 25% seen once. The TCR comes from a human donor in good health (CMV status not recorded). Some clones in this sample may be carry-over from other donors' samples. Specimen: cultured CD8+ T cells from PBMCs, collected from culture after CMV antigen stimulation. The V and J genes are TRBV12-3 or TRBV12-4 and TRBJ2-7; 9 bases are a match to TRBD1. The CDR3 sequence is CASSHQGTGSYEQYF. The DNA for the CDR3 is TGTGCCAGCAGCCACCAAGGGACAGGGTCCTACGAGCAGTACTTC.